This T cell receptor beta chain is from a study of blood T cell repertoires in COVID-19. Turning to the study itself: Acute-phase and convalescent COVID-19 samples originated in the United States, Italy and Spain. PBMCs, B-cell-depleted T cells, or T cells were the source of the cDNA or gDNA that made up the material.

In the original analysis: Using reference gene primer amplification, nucleated cell counts were estimated. Profiling relied on immunoSEQ multiplex PCR, and the TCRdb table lists in-frame clones only, not all of them. V, J and clone size are those of that table, while D and trimming were read from the DNA. Here the sample spans around 440,000 clones, about 87% being singletons. Germline CDR1 reads SGHAT; CDR2 reads FQNNGV. The CDR3 is 15 amino acids. Trimming removed 5 bases from V and 5 bases from J, with 16 bases in between. This receptor was identified in a woman aged 45-65 years with COVID-19, enrolled during active disease. J is TRBJ1-3 and V is TRBV11-2; D uncertain. Source material: peripheral blood. CDR3 sequence: CASSPLAGYRNTIYF. CDR3 nucleotide sequence: TGTGCCAGCAGCCCTCTGGCGGGATACCGAAACACCATATATTTT.